A single sample gave rise to the 30 T cell receptor beta chains below, sequenced in a study of blood T cell repertoires in COVID-19. Assay: immunoSEQ multiplex PCR; the TCRdb copy retains only in-frame clones and omits some. This sample yields 35,000 to 50,000 clones, of which approximately 84% are seen a single time; approximately 14% belongs to the top ten. Sequencing was done on a sample of peripheral blood. These receptors were obtained from a human donor in a cohort sampled during active COVID-19.

The table lists this clone with a few counts. This chain joins TRBV19 and TRBJ2-6, with D unresolved. This CDR3 is 15 amino acids long. CDR1 and CDR2 from the germline V gene are LNHDA and SQIVND (reference sequence). V was trimmed by 9 bases and J by 0 bases, leaving 12 bases between them. The CDR3 is CASEVGNSGANVLTF. The CDR3 coding sequence is TGTGCCAGCGAGGTTGGAAACTCTGGGGCCAACGTCCTGACTTTC.

Concerning this clone itself: Within the sample, other DNA sequences also encode this same CDR3. The chain has TRBV5-1 and TRBJ2-5; D is uncertain. The CDR3 length is 14 residues. V was trimmed by 0 bases and J by 2 bases, leaving 8 bases between them. Germline loops: CDR1 SGHRS, CDR2 YFSETQ. CDR3 bases: TGCGCCAGCAGCTTGGTGGGCAGTCAAGAGACCCAGTACTTC. This encodes CASSLVGSQETQYF.

The sample holds a few counts of this clone. This sequence joins TRBV6-5 and TRBJ1-6; 8 bases are shared with TRBD1. The V and J ends lost 6 bases and 10 bases, in that order; junction bases with no gene match: 5. The CDR3 is 13 amino acids. Per germline, CDR1 MNHEY and CDR2 SVGAGI. CDR3 residues: CASRRTGPSPLHF. The CDR3 DNA reads as TGTGCCAGCAGACGGACAGGGCCATCACCCCTCCACTTT.

This clone has only a few counts. This chain connects TRBV18 to TRBJ2-3; D remains ambiguous. The CDR3 runs to 14 residues. Per the germline V gene, CDR1 is KGHSH and CDR2 is LQKENI. V was pared by 4 bases and J by 0 bases, with 8 bases between. The CDR3 nucleotides read TGTGCCAGCTCACTTGCGCGCAGCACAGATACGCAGTATTTT. It encodes CASSLARSTDTQYF.

This CDR3 reads CASSEVSGQHTDTQYF. CDR3 bases: TGCGCCAGCAGTGAGGTATCGGGACAACACACAGATACGCAGTATTTT. V and J are TRBV10-1 and TRBJ2-3, with D possibly matching TRBD1 (6 bases). The V and J ends lost 2 bases and 2 bases respectively, with 14 bases between them. The germline gives CDR1 WNHNN, CDR2 SYGVQD (reference sequence). The CDR3 covers 16 residues.

This chain connects TRBV6-4 to TRBJ2-3, with 14 bases lining up with TRBD2. The CDR3 runs 19 residues. V lost 2 bases and J lost 2; bases outside the gene matches: 9. CDR1 and CDR2 (germline): MRHNA, SNTAGT. The chain's CDR3 is CASSDNPGLAGVLTDTQYF. In nucleotides, the CDR3 is TGTGCCAGCAGTGACAACCCGGGACTAGCGGGGGTCCTCACAGATACGCAGTATTTT.

This chain joins TRBV2 and TRBJ1-5, with D tentatively TRBD1 (5 bases). Deletions cut 5 bases from V and 7 bases from J, with 9 bases between. The CDR3 sequence is 12 residues long. CDR1 and CDR2 from the germline V gene are SNHLY and FYNNEI. The CDR3 region has the DNA TGTGCCAGCAGTTGGGCAGGGCAGCCCCAGCATTTT. It yields the protein CASSWAGQPQHF.

The V gene is TRBV6-2 or TRBV6-3, the J gene TRBJ1-6; TRBD1 agrees at 10 bases. Germline V gives CDR1 MNHEY, CDR2 SVGEGT. Trimming cost V 2 bases and J 3 bases; bases outside gene matches: 7. The CDR3 has 18 residues. CDR3 amino acids: CASSYLRTGGLYNSPLHF. The CDR3 nucleotides are TGTGCCAGCAGTTACCTACGGACAGGGGGTCTCTATAATTCACCCCTCCACTTT.

J is TRBJ2-3 and V is TRBV5-6; possibly TRBD2 for D (6 bases). V lost 6 bases to trimming and J lost 10 bases, with 12 bases between them. The CDR3 is made up of 11 amino acids. The germline V gene encodes CDR1 SGHDT and CDR2 YYEEEE. This CDR3 reads CASTPGGAQYF. The CDR3 bases are TGTGCCAGCACCCCCGGGGGTGCGCAGTATTTT.

The V call is TRBV7-3, the J call TRBJ2-3, with TRBD1 matching 9 bases. CDR1 SGHTA and CDR2 FQGTGA come from the germline V gene. With V trimmed by 3 bases and J by 3 bases, 1 base remained unmatched. This CDR3 is 14 amino acids long. Written as DNA, the CDR3 is TGTGCCAGCAGCTTTGGACAGGGGACAGATACGCAGTATTTT. It translates to CASSFGQGTDTQYF. Based on the CDR3 plus reference TRBV7-3 and TRBJ2-3, the full variable domain is GAGVSQTPSNKVTEKGKYVELRCDPISGHTALYWYRQSLGQGPEFLIYFQGTGAADDSGLPNDRFFAVRPEGSVSTLKIQRTERGDSAVYLCASSFGQGTDTQYFGPGTRLTVL.

This chain joins TRBV15 and TRBJ1-4; D perhaps matches TRBD1 (6 bases). Germline lookup yields CDR1 LNHNV and CDR2 YYDKDF (reference sequence). V shed 3 bases and J shed 8 bases, with 7 bases lying between them. The CDR3 has 12 residues. This chain's CDR3 is CATSSGQEKLFF. In DNA, the CDR3 is TGTGCCACCAGCAGTGGACAGGAAAAACTGTTTTTT.

The chain links TRBV5-5 to TRBJ1-1; tentative D call: TRBD1 (5 bases). The CDR3 spans 16 residues. V was shortened by 1 base and J by 0 bases, with 13 bases between the two germline ends. Germline lookup yields CDR1 SGHKS and CDR2 YYEKEE (reference sequence). Written as DNA, the CDR3 is TGTGCCAGCAGCTTGCGGGGGATAACCATGAACACTGAAGCTTTCTTT. Its protein is CASSLRGITMNTEAFF.

This chain links TRBV7-9 with TRBJ2-7, with a weak D call TRBD2 (5 bases). The CDR3 contains 14 residues. The V end lost 4 bases, the J end lost 2 bases, and 12 bases lay between the germline ends. CDR1 and CDR2 (germline): SEHNR, FQNEAQ (reference sequence). Here the CDR3 DNA reads TGTGCCAGCAGCTCCGGGGAGACTGCCTACGAGCAGTACTTC. It is translated as CASSSGETAYEQYF.

The gene calls are TRBV6-1 and TRBJ1-2, with D possibly being TRBD1 (5 bases). Trimming took off 3 bases at V and 5 bases at J, with 10 bases between the two ends. Germline lookup yields CDR1 MNHNS and CDR2 SASEGT. The CDR3 length is 13 residues. CDR3 amino acids: CASSDVGGYGYTF. CDR3 bases: TGTGCCAGCAGTGACGTCGGGGGTTATGGCTACACCTTC.

The chain combines TRBV12-3 or TRBV12-4 with TRBJ1-6; D is ambiguous. This CDR3 comprises 13 residues. V gave up 3 bases and J gave up 5 bases, with 5 bases separating them. The CDR3 sequence is CASSFQDNSPLHF. In DNA, the CDR3 is TGTGCCAGCAGTTTTCAGGATAATTCACCCCTCCACTTT.

The chain is built from TRBV2 and TRBJ1-6; no firm D call. Germline CDR1 reads SNHLY; CDR2 reads FYNNEI. V was clipped by 2 bases and J by 0 bases, with 5 bases between them. The CDR3 covers 15 residues. In DNA, the CDR3 is TGTGCCAGCAGTGAAAGGAGCTCCTATAATTCACCCCTCCACTTT. It yields the protein CASSERSSYNSPLHF.

The count of this clone is one. The V call is TRBV5-1, the J call TRBJ1-1; no clear D gene. Germline V gene sequence: CDR1 SGHRS, CDR2 YFSETQ. The CDR3 has 15 residues. V lost 6 bases to trimming and J lost 4 bases, with 19 bases between them. The CDR3 loop reads CASTPLTGSGTEAFF. The CDR3, as DNA: TGCGCCAGCACCCCCCTAACGGGAAGCGGCACTGAAGCTTTCTTT. Filled out from reference TRBV5-1 and TRBJ1-1, the complete variable domain reads KAGVTQTPRYLIKTRGQQVTLSCSPISGHRSVSWYQQTPGQGLQFLFEYFSETQRNKGNFPGRFSGRQFSNSRSEMNVSTLELGDSALYLCASTPLTGSGTEAFFGQGTRLTVV.

This chain connects TRBV5-1 to TRBJ2-3, with a weak D call TRBD2 (5 bases). The V end was cut by 3 bases, the J end by 2 bases, with 13 bases between. CDR1 and CDR2 from the germline V gene are SGHRS and YFSETQ. CDR3 length: 15 amino acids. CDR3: CASSSGGLYTDTQYF. The CDR3 nucleotides read TGCGCCAGCAGCTCTGGCGGGCTTTACACAGATACGCAGTATTTT. The full variable domain, its missing parts supplied by reference TRBV5-1 and TRBJ2-3, is KAGVTQTPRYLIKTRGQQVTLSCSPISGHRSVSWYQQTPGQGLQFLFEYFSETQRNKGNFPGRFSGRQFSNSRSEMNVSTLELGDSALYLCASSSGGLYTDTQYFGPGTRLTVL.

This clone was counted a few times. For the CDR3, the DNA is TGTGCCAGCAGCGCCTCGGGTAGAGGTGAAGCTTTCTTT. Protein: CASSASGRGEAFF. The gene calls are TRBV6-5 and TRBJ1-1; the D is unclear. Between the trimmed V and J ends, which lost 6 bases and 7 bases, there was a span of 15 bases. The CDR3 runs to 13 residues. The V gene's germline CDR1 is MNHEY and CDR2 SVGAGI.

This clone has more than one count but fewer than ten. Here the CDR3 reads CASSSTGGNEQFF. CDR3 nucleotide sequence: TGTGCCAGCAGCTCCACGGGGGGGAATGAGCAGTTCTTC. The V call is TRBV7-3, the J call TRBJ2-1; 8 bases are shared with TRBD2. Germline V CDR1 and CDR2: SGHTA, FQGTGA. V lost 4 bases to trimming and J lost 7 bases; unmatched junction nucleotides: 3. This CDR3 comprises 13 residues.

The V call is TRBV9, the J call TRBJ1-3, with D uncertain. Germline V CDR1 and CDR2: SGDLS, YYNGEE. The CDR3 is made up of 15 amino acids. V lost 4 bases to trimming and J lost 1 base, with 12 bases between them. Here the CDR3 DNA reads TGTGCCAGCAGCATAGACTCAGGTTCTGGAAACACCATATATTTT. The encoded protein is CASSIDSGSGNTIYF.

This chain joins TRBV4-2 and TRBJ1-1, with a possible D match to TRBD1 (5 bases). Germline V gene data show CDR1 as LGHNA and CDR2 as YNFKEQ. The CDR3 has 12 residues. V lost 1 base, J lost 8 bases, and 8 bases lay in between. The CDR3 nucleotides read TGTGCCAGCAGCCAAGTTCAGGGAGAAGCTTTCTTT. This translates into CASSQVQGEAFF.

The CDR3 sequence: CASGQDRAAGNEQFF. The CDR3, as DNA: TGTGCCAGCGGCCAGGACAGGGCTGCAGGCAATGAGCAGTTCTTC. This rearrangement joins TRBV6-5 to TRBJ2-1; 8 bases line up with TRBD1. Germline V gene data show CDR1 as MNHEY and CDR2 as SVGAGI. The CDR3 contains 15 residues. V was clipped by 8 bases and J by 6 bases; unmatched bases: 12.

The J gene is TRBJ1-6, the V gene TRBV7-8; D may be TRBD1 (5 bases). Germline V gene sequence: CDR1 SGHVS, CDR2 FQNEAQ. The CDR3 totals 17 residues. The V end was cut by 3 bases, the J end by 7 bases, with 19 bases between. In DNA, the CDR3 is TGTGCCAGCAGCTTGGGCTTATACAGGACGCTAAATTCACCCCTCCACTTT. Its translation is CASSLGLYRTLNSPLHF. The whole variable domain, remainder taken from reference TRBV7-8 and TRBJ1-6, is GAGVSQSPRYKVAKRGQDVALRCDPISGHVSLFWYQQALGQGPEFLTYFQNEAQLDKSGLPSDRFFAERPEGSVSTLKIQRTQQEDSAVYLCASSLGLYRTLNSPLHFGNGTRLTVT.

The genes are TRBV4-2 and TRBJ2-7, with TRBD2 matching over 13 bases. The CDR3 is 20 amino acids. V was clipped by 3 bases and J by 0 bases; unmatched bases: 14. CDR1 is LGHNA, CDR2 YNFKEQ, per germline. The CDR3 loop is CASSQDLTSGGDSSSYEQYF. For the CDR3, the DNA is TGTGCCAGCAGCCAGGACCTAACTAGCGGGGGGGACTCAAGCTCCTACGAGCAGTACTTC.

J is TRBJ1-2 and V is TRBV7-8; D not resolved. Trimming left V 1 base short and J 2 bases short, with 11 bases between. Germline V gene sequence: CDR1 SGHVS, CDR2 FQNEAQ. This CDR3 contains 15 residues. CDR3 in DNA: TGTGCCAGCAGCTTAGGGGCCCAGGCAAACTATGGCTACACCTTC. Protein sequence: CASSLGAQANYGYTF.

This sequence joins TRBV19 and TRBJ1-1; D call uncertain. Germline CDR1 is LNHDA and CDR2 is SQIVND (reference sequence). V was pared by 3 bases and J by 1 base, with 6 bases between. The CDR3 loop spans 13 amino acids. DNA for the CDR3: TGTGCCAGTAGTATTGGCAAGAACACTGAAGCTTTCTTT. Translated, it gives CASSIGKNTEAFF. Full variable domain (outside the CDR3, taken from reference TRBV19 and TRBJ1-1): DGGITQSPKYLFRKEGQNVTLSCEQNLNHDAMYWYRQDPGQGLRLIYYSQIVNDFQKGDIAEGYSVSREKKESFPLTVTSAQKNPTAFYLCASSIGKNTEAFFGQGTRLTVV.

In this sample, this clone turned up a few times. This chain uses TRBV19 with TRBJ2-2; D call uncertain. This CDR3 is built from 14 residues. The V end was cut by 5 bases, the J end by 0 bases, with 7 bases between. Germline-derived CDR1 and CDR2 are LNHDA and SQIVND (reference sequence). The CDR3 protein is CASSWQSNTGELFF. CDR3 nucleotide sequence: TGTGCCAGTAGTTGGCAGTCGAACACCGGGGAGCTGTTTTTT.

This clone was detected once. CDR3 sequence: CAISESLGQGRNEKLFF. The CDR3 DNA follows: TGTGCCATCAGTGAGTCATTAGGACAGGGACGGAATGAAAAACTGTTTTTT. This rearrangement joins TRBV10-3 to TRBJ1-4, with 8 nucleotides matching TRBD1. From germline, CDR1 is ENHRY and CDR2 SYGVKD. V was clipped by 0 bases and J by 5 bases; unmatched bases: 8. The CDR3 covers 17 residues.

This clone was recorded a few times. V is TRBV7-8 and J is TRBJ1-6; D not certain. The CDR3 length is 14 residues. V lost 4 bases to trimming and J lost 7 bases, with 11 bases between them. Germline assignment: CDR1 SGHVS and CDR2 FQNEAQ. The CDR3 sequence: CASSSRSGNSPLHF. The CDR3 DNA reads TGTGCCAGCAGCTCCAGGAGCGGGAATTCACCCCTCCACTTT.